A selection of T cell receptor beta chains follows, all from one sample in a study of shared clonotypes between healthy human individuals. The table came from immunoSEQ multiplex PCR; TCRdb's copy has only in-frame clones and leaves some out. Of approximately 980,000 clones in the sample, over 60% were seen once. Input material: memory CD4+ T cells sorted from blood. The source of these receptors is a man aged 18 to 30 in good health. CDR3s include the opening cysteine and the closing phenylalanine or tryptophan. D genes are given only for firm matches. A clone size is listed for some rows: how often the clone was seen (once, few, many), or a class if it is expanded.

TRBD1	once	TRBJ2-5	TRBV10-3	CAISETPGGQETQYF	TGTGCCATCAGTGAGACACCAGGGGGCCAAGAGACCCAGTACTTC
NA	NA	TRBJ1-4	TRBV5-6	CASSFNPGEVNEKLFF	TGTGCCAGCAGCTTTAACCCAGGGGAGGTGAATGAAAAACTGTTTTTT
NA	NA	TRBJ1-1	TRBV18	CASSPPSGVGGRAFF	TGTGCCAGCTCACCACCGAGTGGGGTCGGGGGAAGAGCTTTCTTT
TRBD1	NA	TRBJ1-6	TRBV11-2	CASTAGGVGSPLHF	TGTGCCAGCACCGCAGGGGGCGTTGGGTCACCCCTCCACTTT
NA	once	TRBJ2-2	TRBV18	CASSPIHGSGGELFF	TGTGCCAGCTCACCAATTCACGGGAGCGGCGGGGAGCTGTTTTTT
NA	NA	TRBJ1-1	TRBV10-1	CASSTVPGLGTEAFF	TGCGCCAGCAGTACCGTGCCAGGGCTCGGCACTGAAGCTTTCTTT
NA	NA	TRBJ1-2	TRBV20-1	CSAYYNSGYTF	TGCAGTGCTTACTACAATTCGGGCTACACCTTC
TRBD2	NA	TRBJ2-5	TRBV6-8	CASTRLAIQYF	TGTGCCAGCACCAGACTAGCGATACAGTACTTC
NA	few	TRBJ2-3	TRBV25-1	CASAQRGDTQYF	TGTGCATCGGCGCAGAGGGGAGATACGCAGTATTTT
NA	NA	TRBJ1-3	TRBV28	CASSTQTRRTIYF	TGTGCCAGCAGTACGCAGACAAGACGAACCATATATTTT
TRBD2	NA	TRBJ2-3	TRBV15	CATSGLAGDNARSTDTQYF	TGTGCCACCTCTGGACTAGCGGGAGACAACGCCAGGAGCACAGATACGCAGTATTTT
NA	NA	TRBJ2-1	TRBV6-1	CASTINRGSNEQFF	TGTGCCAGCACCATCAACAGAGGATCCAATGAGCAGTTCTTC
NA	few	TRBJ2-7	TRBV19	CASSMEGSYEQYF	TGTGCCAGTAGTATGGAGGGTTCCTACGAGCAGTACTTC
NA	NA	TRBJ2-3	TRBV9	CASSVEFRGDTQYF	TGTGCCAGCAGCGTAGAGTTTAGGGGCGATACGCAGTATTTT
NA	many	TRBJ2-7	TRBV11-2	CASSPPFDTPEQYF	TGTGCCAGCAGCCCACCATTCGACACCCCCGAGCAGTACTTC
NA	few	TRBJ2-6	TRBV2	CASSERRSSGANVLTF	TGTGCCAGCAGTGAAAGGCGGAGCTCTGGGGCCAACGTCCTGACTTTC
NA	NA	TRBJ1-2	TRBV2	CASSRDGLGGYTF	TGTGCCAGCAGTAGGGACGGTCTGGGTGGCTACACCTTC
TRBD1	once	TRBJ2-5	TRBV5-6	CASSLSKGAKETQYF	TGTGCCAGCAGCTTATCCAAGGGGGCCAAGGAGACCCAGTACTTC
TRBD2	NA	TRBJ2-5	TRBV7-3	CASSLRGGPRVGETQYF	TGTGCCAGCAGCCTCCGCGGGGGGCCGAGGGTGGGAGAGACCCAGTACTTC
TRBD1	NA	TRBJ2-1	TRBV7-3	CASSPTGQGMYEQFF	TGTGCCAGCAGCCCAACGGGACAGGGGATGTATGAGCAGTTCTTC
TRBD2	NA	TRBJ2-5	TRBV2	CASSELAGGSQYF	TGTGCCAGCAGTGAACTAGCGGGAGGGAGCCAGTACTTC
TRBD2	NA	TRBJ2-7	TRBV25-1	CASSFPGTSSYEQYF	TGTGCCAGCAGTTTCCCCGGGACTAGCTCCTACGAGCAGTACTTC
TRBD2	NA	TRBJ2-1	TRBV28	CASSLVAGGPRNEQFF	TGTGCCAGCAGTCTAGTAGCGGGGGGGCCGAGAAATGAGCAGTTCTTC
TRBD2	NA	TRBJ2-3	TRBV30	CAWSVGSGGSDTQYF	TGTGCCTGGAGTGTAGGAAGCGGGGGGTCAGATACGCAGTATTTT
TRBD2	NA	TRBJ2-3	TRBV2	CASSSSGGKGDTQYF	TGTGCCAGCAGTTCAAGCGGGGGTAAAGGAGATACGCAGTATTTT
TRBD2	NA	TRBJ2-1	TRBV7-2	CASSLLAGGPGEQFF	TGTGCCAGCAGCTTACTGGCGGGAGGGCCGGGTGAGCAGTTCTTC
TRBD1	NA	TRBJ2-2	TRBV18	CASSPPVTGGSGELFF	TGTGCCAGCTCACCACCGGTTACAGGGGGCTCCGGGGAGCTGTTTTTT
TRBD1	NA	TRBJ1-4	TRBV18	CASSPRQGGNEKLFF	TGTGCCAGCTCACCGCGACAGGGGGGGAATGAAAAACTGTTTTTT
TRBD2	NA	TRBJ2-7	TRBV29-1	CSVEGLAYEQYF	TGCAGCGTTGAGGGACTAGCCTACGAGCAGTACTTC